Listed here are 18 T cell receptor beta chains from one sample, sequenced in a study of T-cell reconstitution after alpha-beta-depleted transplantation in children. Unique molecular identifiers were incorporated into the prepared TCRbeta library. A single record per CDR3 protein comes from TCRdb applying MiXCR to the PCR reads. The sample consists of more than 400,000 distinct CDR3 sequences, 43% of them appearing once. Sequenced material: PBMCs, taken before TCRalphabeta/CD19-depleted stem cell transplant. Receptors originate from a girl aged 2-9 years with aplastic anemia, due to receive a stem cell transplant.

The sample holds many counts of this clonotype. The rearrangement uses TRBV20-1 and TRBJ2-2, with TRBD1 matching 7 bases. V lost 5 bases to trimming and J lost 7 bases; unmatched junction nucleotides: 13. CDR1 is DFQATT and CDR2 is SNEGSKA in the germline V gene (reference sequence). This CDR3 has 15 residues. This CDR3 is CSAPRTGEWGGELFF. DNA of the CDR3: TGCAGTGCTCCACGAACAGGGGAATGGGGCGGGGAGCTGTTTTTT.

At least ten counts were recorded for this clonotype. The genes are TRBV20-1 and TRBJ2-5; D gene ambiguous. Germline V gene data show CDR1 as DFQATT and CDR2 as SNEGSKA (reference sequence). The CDR3 extends over 13 amino acids. The germline V and J ends were trimmed by 3 bases and 10 bases, with 18 bases remaining between them. CDR3 residues: CSASGEWQINQYF. CDR3 nucleotide sequence: TGCAGTGCTAGTGGGGAATGGCAGATAAACCAGTACTTC.

This chain joins TRBV4-2 and TRBJ2-1; tentative D call: TRBD2 (7 bases). V dropped 4 bases and J dropped 0 bases, with 31 bases sitting between them. Germline V gene lookup returns CDR1 LGHNA and CDR2 YNFKEQ. The CDR3 spans 22 residues. CDR3: CASSPTLQSRGGTFSSYNEQFF. The CDR3 DNA follows: TGTGCCAGCAGCCCGACCTTACAGTCTAGGGGGGGGACATTCAGCTCCTACAATGAGCAGTTCTTC.

As regards this clonotype: The junction shows a germline mismatch at one end, possibly a read error. The V gene is TRBV6-5, the J gene TRBJ2-1; 7 bases line up with TRBD2. This CDR3 comprises 16 residues. Germline V lookup: CDR1 MNHEY, CDR2 SVGAGI. This CDR3 is CARSWGRALSYNEQFF. CDR3 bases: TGTGCCAGAAGTTGGGGGAGGGCTTTATCCTACAATGAGCAGTTCTTC.

The rearrangement joins TRBV10-3 to TRBJ2-5; D not certain. The germline V gene has CDR1 ENHRY and CDR2 SYGVKD. Between the trimmed V and J ends, which lost 2 bases and 4 bases, there was a span of 23 bases. The CDR3 length is 18 residues. DNA of the CDR3: TGTGCCATCAGTGAGGGGGTGTCAGCCCGAGGCCTAAGAGAGACCCAGTACTTC. It yields the protein CAISEGVSARGLRETQYF.

The V and J genes are TRBV10-3 and TRBJ2-7; TRBD2 matches at 10 bases. The CDR3 covers 16 residues. Germline V CDR1 and CDR2: ENHRY, SYGVKD. Losses at the gene ends were 0 bases for V and 1 base for J; bases not matched to a gene: 3. The CDR3 DNA is TGTGCCATCAGTGAGTCCCAGACTAGCGGGTCCTACGAGCAGTACTTC. As protein: CAISESQTSGSYEQYF.

This clonotype was counted at least ten times. The chain has TRBV27 and TRBJ1-1; TRBD1 agrees at 8 bases. CDR1 is MNHEY, CDR2 SMNVEV, per germline (reference sequence). The CDR3 has 16 amino acids. V trimming: 6 bases; J trimming: 5 bases; junction bases outside the gene matches: 14. The CDR3 nucleotides are TGTGCCAGCAGCCCCTGGGGGAGGACAGGGCGTACTGAAGCTTTCTTT. This codes for CASSPWGRTGRTEAFF.

The chain carries TRBV20-1 and TRBJ1-1; D remains unclear. Germline lookup yields CDR1 DFQATT and CDR2 SNEGSKA (reference sequence). The CDR3 is 13 residues long. As DNA, the CDR3 is TGCAGACATGACTCGCGGGTTAACACTGAAGCTTTCTTT. This gives the protein CRHDSRVNTEAFF.

The rearrangement joins TRBV20-1 to TRBJ2-1; 7 nucleotides align to TRBD2. CDR1 and CDR2 (germline): DFQATT, SNEGSKA (reference sequence). This CDR3 is 15 amino acids long. The trim removed 5 bases at V and 1 base at J, leaving 8 bases unmatched. The CDR3 spells CSAALGRGSYNEQFF. As DNA, the CDR3 is TGCAGTGCTGCCCTCGGGCGGGGGTCCTACAATGAGCAGTTCTTC.

This clonotype was seen more than once but under ten times. The chain has TRBV29-1 and TRBJ1-2; the D is unclear. Trimming pared 1 base from V and 8 bases from J, leaving 8 bases between. This CDR3 region has 11 residues. Germline CDR1 is SQVTM and CDR2 is ANQGSEA. The CDR3 sequence: CSVEVRRGYTF. The DNA for the CDR3 is TGCAGCGTTGAAGTTAGGCGCGGCTACACCTTC.

The chain is built from TRBV30 and TRBJ2-7; 8 bases agree with TRBD2. This CDR3 is built from 18 residues. V lost 2 bases, J lost 0 bases, and 15 bases stayed unmatched. Germline loops: CDR1 GTSNPN, CDR2 SVGIG (reference sequence). The CDR3 loop reads CAWSRTSKLLGDSYEQYF. The CDR3 DNA is TGTGCCTGGAGTCGGACTAGCAAGTTACTTGGGGACTCCTACGAGCAGTACTTC. The full variable domain, rest sourced from reference TRBV30 and TRBJ2-7, is SQTIHQWPATLVQPVGSPLSLECTVEGTSNPNLYWYRQAAGRGLQLLFYSVGIGQISSEVPQNLSASRPQDRQFILSSKKLLLSDSGFYLCAWSRTSKLLGDSYEQYFGPGTRLTVT.

The chain joins TRBV6-5 to TRBJ2-1; D is possibly TRBD1 (6 bases). The germline gives CDR1 MNHEY, CDR2 SVGAGI. The V end lost 1 base, the J end lost 7 bases, and 17 bases lay between the germline ends. This CDR3 region has 16 residues. The chain's CDR3 is CASSYFRGQSQNEQFF. The CDR3, as DNA: TGTGCCAGCAGTTACTTCCGAGGACAGAGCCAAAATGAGCAGTTCTTC.

In its sample, this clonotype was seen many times. The J gene is TRBJ2-1, the V gene TRBV20-1; D remains ambiguous. The CDR3 is made up of 11 amino acids. Trimming left V 3 bases short and J 3 bases short, with 3 bases between. In germline, CDR1 is DFQATT, CDR2 SNEGSKA (reference sequence). The CDR3 region has the DNA TGCAGTGCTAGGGACTACAATGAGCAGTTCTTC. Translated: CSARDYNEQFF.

The J gene is TRBJ2-7, the V gene TRBV18; 9 nucleotides line up with TRBD1. The V gene end was trimmed by 5 bases and the J gene end by 2 bases; junction bases not matched to a gene: 7. Germline V lookup: CDR1 KGHSH, CDR2 LQKENI. The CDR3 runs to 15 residues. The CDR3 DNA is TGTGCCAGCTCATCTTCGACAGGGGGAACCTACGAGCAGTACTTC. It codes for CASSSSTGGTYEQYF.

This chain uses TRBV5-1 with TRBJ2-1; no clear D. Germline lookup yields CDR1 SGHRS and CDR2 YFSETQ. V dropped 2 bases and J dropped 8 bases, with 14 bases sitting between them. This CDR3 is 14 amino acids long. CDR3 amino acids: CASSFLGREDEQFF. Here the CDR3 DNA reads TGCGCCAGCAGCTTCCTTGGACGCGAAGATGAGCAGTTCTTC.

Ten or more counts support this clonotype. The chain joins TRBV5-1 to TRBJ2-5; 8 nucleotides agree with TRBD2. The V gene's germline CDR1 is SGHRS and CDR2 YFSETQ. Losses at the gene ends were 0 bases for V and 2 bases for J; bases not matched to a gene: 6. This CDR3 has 16 residues. The CDR3 DNA reads TGCGCCAGCAGCTTGGCGGGGGGGCATCGGCAAGAGACCCAGTACTTC. Its protein product is CASSLAGGHRQETQYF.

This clonotype was seen just once. The chain employs TRBV6-6 and TRBJ2-7; weak D call: TRBD1 (6 bases). CDR1 is MNHNY, CDR2 SVGAGI, per germline (reference sequence). This CDR3 comprises 13 residues. V dropped 9 bases and J dropped 2 bases, with 14 bases sitting between them. This CDR3 reads CARWGTRPYEQYF. The DNA for the CDR3 is TGTGCCAGATGGGGGACAAGGCCCTACGAGCAGTACTTC.

The genes are TRBV28 and TRBJ2-3; D might be TRBD1 or TRBD2, each matching 6 bases. V lost 8 bases and J 6 bases, leaving 24 bases between the germline ends. This CDR3 is 16 amino acids long. Germline V gene sequence: CDR1 MDHEN, CDR2 SYDVKM. In DNA form, the CDR3 reads TGTGCCAGCCATGGGGGGACATGGATCTCAGGGGATACGCAGTATTTT. Amino acid sequence: CASHGGTWISGDTQYF.